The 29 T cell receptor beta chains in this list originate from one sample, sequenced in a study of OX40 agonist ivuxolimab in advanced cancers. TCRdb's copy holds only in-frame clones and misses some; the assay was immunoSEQ multiplex PCR. The table includes 15,000 or so clones, roughly nine tenths detected once. Sequenced material: CD4+ or CD8+ T cells sorted from blood, taken in a trial of the OX40 agonist ivuxolimab. The origin of the receptors is an adult with an advanced solid tumor such as melanoma, head and neck, liver or kidney cancer.

The table lists this clone with a count of one. The chain links TRBV7-6 to TRBJ2-7; D perhaps matches TRBD2 (5 bases). Germline CDR1 and CDR2: SGHVS and FNYEAQ. The CDR3 runs 14 residues. Trimming cost V 2 bases and J 4 bases, with 12 bases left between them. The CDR3 DNA is TGTGCCAGCAGCTTAAGCCCGGAGGATTACGAGCAGTACTTC. This gives the protein CASSLSPEDYEQYF.

CDR3 DNA: TGTGCCAGCAGTTTATTATTGGGTTACGAGCAGTACTTC. It encodes CASSLLLGYEQYF. The chain has TRBV27 and TRBJ2-5, with D hard to call. Near its end, the DNA agrees better with TRBJ2-7, so the J call may be wrong. Germline CDR1 is MNHEY and CDR2 is SMNVEV (reference sequence). The CDR3 totals 13 residues.

The CDR3 DNA follows: TGTGCCAGCAGCTTGGCCGGGACAGACACCCAAGAGACCCAGTACTTC. Protein product: CASSLAGTDTQETQYF. V usage is TRBV5-6 and J usage is TRBJ2-5, with TRBD1 matching 7 bases. This CDR3 has 16 residues. The germline gives CDR1 SGHDT, CDR2 YYEEEE. The V segment lost 0 bases and the J segment 1 base; nucleotides outside the gene matches: 6.

The CDR3 loop is CASSTTGLHEQFF. The CDR3 nucleotides read TGTGCCAGCAGCACGACAGGGCTTCATGAGCAGTTCTTC. The J gene is TRBJ2-1, the V gene TRBV7-3, with 7 bases fitting TRBD1. The CDR3 contains 13 residues. The V gene end was trimmed by 5 bases and the J gene end by 8 bases; junction bases not matched to a gene: 6. In germline, CDR1 is SGHTA, CDR2 FQGTGA.

The chain employs TRBV27 and TRBJ1-1; D gene uncertain. Germline CDR1 reads MNHEY; CDR2 reads SMNVEV (reference sequence). The CDR3 loop spans 14 amino acids. Trimming took 5 bases from V and 3 from J, leaving 13 bases between them. CDR3 loop: CASSVGEVYTEAFF. In nucleotides, the CDR3 is TGTGCCAGCAGTGTAGGAGAGGTATACACTGAAGCTTTCTTT.

This clone has only one observation. This chain uses TRBV2 with TRBJ2-2; possible D gene TRBD2, 6 bases. V was pared by 3 bases and J by 0 bases, with 11 bases between. There are 16 residues in the CDR3. Germline loops: CDR1 SNHLY, CDR2 FYNNEI. The CDR3 nucleotides are TGTGCCAGCAGTGACGCTAGCGCCGCGAACACCGGGGAGCTGTTTTTT. Protein sequence: CASSDASAANTGELFF.

The rearrangement links TRBV29-1 to TRBJ2-5; no reliable D call. The germline gives CDR1 SQVTM, CDR2 ANQGSEA. The CDR3 covers 12 residues. Trimming left V 1 base short and J 3 bases short, with 6 bases between. CDR3 in DNA: TGCAGCGTTGAAGGGGTGGAAGAGACCCAGTACTTC. Protein sequence: CSVEGVEETQYF. The entire variable domain, with the rest obtained from reference TRBV29-1 and TRBJ2-5, is as follows: SAVISQKPSRDICQRGTSLTIQCQVDSQVTMMFWYRQQPGQSLTLIATANQGSEATYESGFVIDKFPISRPNLTFSTLTVSNMSPEDSSIYLCSVEGVEETQYFGPGTRLLVL.

The rearrangement links TRBV19 to TRBJ2-5; TRBD2 matches at 10 bases. The CDR3 spans 17 residues. V was pared by 5 bases and J by 4 bases, with 13 bases of the junction left unmatched. Germline V gives CDR1 LNHDA, CDR2 SQIVND (reference sequence). The CDR3 coding sequence is TGTGCCAGTAGTCCCGGTGGGCTAGCGGGAGTGGTAGAGACCCAGTACTTC. Protein product: CASSPGGLAGVVETQYF.

The chain has TRBV12-5 and TRBJ2-2, with D unresolved. Trimming took 5 bases from V and 11 from J, leaving 18 bases between them. The CDR3 contains 14 residues. From germline, CDR1 is LGHNT and CDR2 FRNRAP. The CDR3 DNA sequence: TGTGCTAGTGGTCCGCCCGACCCTTTCGAAGAGCTGTTTTTT. Translating it yields CASGPPDPFEELFF.

This chain uses TRBV27 with TRBJ2-5, with D uncertain. V lost 7 bases to trimming and J lost 2 bases, with 17 bases between them. The CDR3 is 15 residues long. CDR1 and CDR2 (germline): MNHEY, SMNVEV (reference sequence). CDR3 coding DNA: TGTGCCAGCAAACGATATGGGCTGGGGCAAGAGACCCAGTACTTC. Its protein is CASKRYGLGQETQYF.

This clone showed up just a few times. The chain is built from TRBV7-8 and TRBJ2-3, with a possible D match to TRBD2 (5 bases). The CDR3 totals 15 residues. The germline CDR1 and CDR2 sequences are SGHVS and FQNEAQ. The V end lost 2 bases, the J end lost 1 base, and 10 bases lay between the germline ends. CDR3 protein: CASSLYIGGTDTQYF. The CDR3 bases are TGTGCCAGCAGCTTATATATCGGGGGCACAGATACGCAGTATTTT.

The genes are TRBV5-4 and TRBJ2-1; D is uncertain. Per the germline V gene, CDR1 is SGHNT and CDR2 is YYREEE (reference sequence). This CDR3 is built from 13 residues. Between the trimmed V and J ends, which lost 0 bases and 7 bases, there was a span of 8 bases. CDR3 in DNA: TGTGCCAGCAGCTTGGTGACTCTTAATGAGCAGTTCTTC. Translated: CASSLVTLNEQFF.

J is TRBJ2-7 and V is TRBV19; 11 nucleotides line up with TRBD2. CDR3 length: 15 amino acids. Germline trimming cut 6 bases from V and 0 bases from J; bases unmatched to any gene: 4. Per the germline V gene, CDR1 is LNHDA and CDR2 is SQIVND (reference sequence). The CDR3 region has the DNA TGTGCCAGTAGCTACCTAGCGGGAGGCTCCTACGAGCAGTACTTC. Amino acid sequence: CASSYLAGGSYEQYF.

The rearrangement joins TRBV7-6 to TRBJ2-3; 12 bases are a match to TRBD2. Germline CDR1 and CDR2: SGHVS and FNYEAQ. This CDR3 comprises 16 residues. Losses at the gene ends were 0 bases for V and 5 bases for J; bases not matched to a gene: 3. The CDR3 DNA is TGTGCCAGCAGCTTAGCGCTAGCGGGAGGGGGAGATACGCAGTATTTT. Amino acid sequence: CASSLALAGGGDTQYF.

This clone was detected only a few times. The genes are TRBV9 and TRBJ2-2, with unresolved D. This CDR3 is built from 13 residues. V shed 3 bases and J shed 3 bases, with 6 bases lying between them. Germline V gives CDR1 SGDLS, CDR2 YYNGEE. The CDR3: CASSDEYTGELFF. The CDR3 bases are TGTGCCAGCAGCGATGAGTACACCGGGGAGCTGTTTTTT.

This clone is labeled medium-sized. This sequence joins TRBV2 and TRBJ2-7; either TRBD1 or TRBD2 may supply D (5 bases each). The germline gives CDR1 SNHLY, CDR2 FYNNEI. This CDR3 region has 12 residues. The ends were cut back, 4 bases at V and 7 bases at J, with 11 bases in the middle. CDR3 bases: TGTGCCAGCAGTGGGGGGACGGGGGAGCAGTACTTC. As protein: CASSGGTGEQYF.

The chain links TRBV13 to TRBJ2-5; possible D gene TRBD1, 5 bases. Germline V gives CDR1 PRHDT, CDR2 FYEKMQ (reference sequence). Trimming left V 6 bases short and J 3 bases short, with 8 bases between. The CDR3 loop spans 12 amino acids. CDR3: CASSSGKETQYF. The CDR3 DNA sequence: TGTGCCAGCAGTTCAGGGAAAGAGACCCAGTACTTC.

The V call is TRBV7-9, the J call TRBJ2-1, with unresolved D. The CDR3 totals 13 residues. CDR1 and CDR2 (germline): SEHNR, FQNEAQ (reference sequence). V was clipped by 2 bases and J by 3 bases, with 5 bases between them. Here the CDR3 reads CASSLPRYNEQFF. The CDR3 bases are TGTGCCAGCAGCTTACCTCGCTACAATGAGCAGTTCTTC.

For the CDR3, the DNA is TGTGCCAGCAGCTTAACGCCGGGTTACGAGCAGTACTTC. Its translation: CASSLTPGYEQYF. The rearrangement links TRBV7-3 to TRBJ2-7; no firm D call. The V and J ends lost 0 bases and 4 bases respectively, with 7 bases between them. The CDR3 contains 13 residues. Looked up from germline, CDR1 is SGHTA and CDR2 is FQGTGA.

The rearrangement links TRBV5-1 to TRBJ1-2, with D possibly TRBD1 on 6 matching bases. The ends were cut back, 4 bases at V and 7 bases at J, with 11 bases in the middle. Germline CDR1 and CDR2: SGHRS and YFSETQ. This CDR3 spans 12 amino acids. The CDR3 reads CASSMGAGGYTF. DNA of the CDR3: TGCGCCAGCAGCATGGGGGCAGGTGGCTACACCTTC.

V usage is TRBV27 and J usage is TRBJ2-2; maybe TRBD1 (6 bases). The CDR3 sequence is 14 residues long. V dropped 2 bases and J dropped 8 bases, with 12 bases sitting between them. Germline V gives CDR1 MNHEY, CDR2 SMNVEV (reference sequence). The CDR3 loop reads CASSLVGGTGELFF. For the CDR3, the DNA is TGTGCCAGCAGTTTAGTAGGGGGTACAGGGGAGCTGTTTTTT.

V usage is TRBV6-6 and J usage is TRBJ1-1; no clear D. V was cut by 2 bases and J by 3 bases, with 16 bases left in between. The CDR3 covers 16 residues. The V gene's germline CDR1 is MNHNY and CDR2 SVGAGI (reference sequence). The CDR3 loop is CASSYPSSGLDTEAFF. The CDR3 bases are TGTGCCAGCAGTTACCCCTCCTCGGGTCTCGACACTGAAGCTTTCTTT.

In its sample, this clone was seen once. V is TRBV19 and J is TRBJ2-7, with D possibly being TRBD1 (6 bases). V was clipped by 3 bases and J by 2 bases, with 17 bases between them. Germline V gene sequence: CDR1 LNHDA, CDR2 SQIVND (reference sequence). The CDR3 totals 16 residues. CDR3 sequence reads: CASSMRQVSGAYEQYF. The CDR3 nucleotides read TGTGCCAGTAGTATGAGACAGGTCAGTGGAGCCTACGAGCAGTACTTC.

V gene TRBV6-5 combines with J gene TRBJ2-7, with D unresolved. The CDR3 spans 14 residues. Trimming took off 0 bases at V and 7 bases at J, with 13 bases between the two ends. CDR1 is MNHEY, CDR2 SVGAGI, per germline. CDR3 in amino acids: CASSYSAELLEQYF. The CDR3 coding sequence is TGTGCCAGCAGTTACTCTGCGGAATTGTTGGAGCAGTACTTC.

V is TRBV2 and J is TRBJ1-4; D possibly corresponds to TRBD1 (5 bases). The CDR3 spans 13 residues. The germline V gene has CDR1 SNHLY and CDR2 FYNNEI. Between the trimmed V and J ends, which lost 9 bases and 7 bases, there was a span of 15 bases. CDR3 DNA: TGTGCCAGAACTGGGGGGGAGACTGAAAAACTGTTTTTT. It translates to CARTGGETEKLFF.

This rearrangement joins TRBV6-5 to TRBJ2-2; 10 nucleotides agree with TRBD2. Germline V gene data show CDR1 as MNHEY and CDR2 as SVGAGI. Trimming cost V 8 bases and J 0 bases; bases outside gene matches: 3. The CDR3 length is 15 residues. CDR3 residues: CASHSGRTNTGELFF. CDR3 bases: TGTGCCAGCCATAGCGGGAGGACGAACACCGGGGAGCTGTTTTTT.

V usage is TRBV19 and J usage is TRBJ1-2, with 9 bases aligning to TRBD1. The CDR3 has 15 amino acids. CDR1 and CDR2 from the germline V gene are LNHDA and SQIVND (reference sequence). The J segment lost 8 bases and the V segment lost 4 bases, leaving 11 bases of the junction unmatched. CDR3: CASSTVLGTGKGYTF. CDR3 bases: TGTGCCAGTAGTACAGTACTCGGGACAGGGAAGGGCTACACCTTC.

The rearrangement joins TRBV19 to TRBJ1-5, with 8 positions matching TRBD1. The CDR3 loop spans 15 amino acids. Germline values: CDR1 LNHDA, CDR2 SQIVND (reference sequence). V lost 3 bases and J lost 1; bases outside the gene matches: 2. The CDR3 reads CASSMTGESNQPQHF. CDR3 in DNA: TGTGCCAGTAGTATGACAGGGGAGAGCAATCAGCCCCAGCATTTT.

The rearrangement uses TRBV9 and TRBJ2-7, with 11 bases that match TRBD1. CDR3 length equals 15 residues. Trimming took 0 bases from V and 6 from J; bases not matched to a gene: 5. Germline CDR1 and CDR2: SGDLS and YYNGEE. For the CDR3, the DNA is TGTGCCAGCAGCGTAGGGGACAGGGGGGCATCCGAGCAGTACTTC. Its translation: CASSVGDRGASEQYF.